Below are 8 T cell receptor beta chains sequenced from a single sample in a study of cytomegalovirus exposure and HLA in healthy donors. The PCR used 60 Vbeta and 13 Jbeta primers. Produced via immunoSEQ multiplex PCR; TCRdb's table is partial and in-frame only. This table holds under 200,000 clones, around 72% found once. Material: PBMCs. These receptors came from a man aged 18 to 29 in good health and CMV-seronegative.

V gene TRBV5-3 combines with J gene TRBJ2-7; possible D gene TRBD1, 6 bases. TRBV5-3 is sorted into the ORF group, with uncertain function. Deletions cut 0 bases from V and 3 bases from J, with 16 bases between. This CDR3 spans 16 amino acids. The CDR3 coding sequence is TGTGCCAGAAGCTTGGCTGGGTCAAGGGGGATCTACGAGCAGTACTTC. This sequence encodes CARSLAGSRGIYEQYF.

This rearrangement joins TRBV4-3 to TRBJ2-3, with TRBD2 identical over 10 bases. This CDR3 region has 18 residues. Losses at the gene ends were 4 bases for V and 5 bases for J; bases not matched to a gene: 15. The V gene's germline CDR1 is LGHNA and CDR2 YSLEER. CDR3 bases: TGCGCCAGCAGCCTAGGGAGCGGTAGCGGGAGGATCCGAGATACGCAGTATTTT. Amino acid sequence: CASSLGSGSGRIRDTQYF.

The chain has TRBV7-2 and TRBJ2-5; D unresolved. Germline lookup yields CDR1 SGHTA and CDR2 FQGNSA. Deletions cut 5 bases from V and 5 bases from J, with 15 bases between. The length of the CDR3 is 14 residues. CDR3 sequence reads: CASSLGPHAETQYF. CDR3 coding DNA: TGTGCCAGCAGCCTAGGGCCCCACGCCGAGACCCAGTACTTC.

The chain recombines TRBV5-4 with TRBJ1-4; D is unresolved. Trimming removed 4 bases at V and 2 bases at J, with 6 bases between. CDR1 and CDR2 (germline): SGHNT, YYREEE (reference sequence). The CDR3 loop spans 13 amino acids. CDR3 coding DNA: TGTGCCAGCAGCCGCGCCACTAATGAAAAACTGTTTTTT. Translating gives CASSRATNEKLFF.

J is TRBJ2-7 and V is TRBV5-4; 11 bases map to TRBD2. After removal of 4 bases from V and 6 bases from J, the junction contained 3 bases not matched to a gene. Germline V gives CDR1 SGHNT, CDR2 YYREEE (reference sequence). The CDR3 runs 13 residues. The CDR3 here is CASSPGLAGEQYF. DNA for the CDR3: TGTGCCAGCAGCCCCGGACTAGCGGGCGAGCAGTACTTC.

The V and J genes are TRBV5-1 and TRBJ1-2; the D gene is possibly TRBD1 (5 bases). The CDR3 covers 14 residues. The germline V gene has CDR1 SGHRS and CDR2 YFSETQ. V dropped 0 bases and J dropped 3 bases, with 9 bases sitting between them. The CDR3, as DNA: TGCGCCAGCAGCTTGGAAGGCAGGGACTATGGCTACACCTTC. This sequence encodes CASSLEGRDYGYTF.

V is TRBV5-6 and J is TRBJ2-5; D unclear. Germline CDR1 SGHDT, CDR2 YYEEEE. There are 12 residues in the CDR3. Trimming pared 2 bases from V and 4 bases from J, leaving 6 bases between. In DNA, the CDR3 is TGTGCCAGCAGCTTTGGGCGAGAGACCCAGTACTTC. It encodes CASSFGRETQYF.

The chain is built from TRBV11-2 and TRBJ2-3, with D perhaps TRBD1 (6 bases). V shed 10 bases and J shed 9 bases, with 11 bases lying between them. Germline V gene sequence: CDR1 SGHAT, CDR2 FQNNGV. The CDR3 runs 10 residues. This CDR3 reads CAIGTNTQYF. The CDR3 bases are TGTGCCATCGGGACAAACACGCAGTATTTT.